The source of this T cell receptor beta chain is a study of cytomegalovirus exposure and HLA in healthy donors. Study results and caveats: Among the most significant clusters, several appeared linked to common viral pathogens in a later analysis.

Looked up from germline, CDR1 is MNHNY and CDR2 is SVGAGI (reference sequence). Trimming shortened V by 6 bases and J by 4 bases, and 21 bases separated the two germline ends. CDR3 size: 16 residues. Concerning this clone: Its antigen is as yet unknown.

13 Jbeta primers and 60 Vbeta primers were used for the PCR. Profiling relied on immunoSEQ multiplex PCR, and the TCRdb table lists in-frame clones only, not all of them. The table shows 200,000 or so clones, with roughly four fifths occurring only once. The clonotype was recovered from a boy younger than 10 in good health and CMV-seronegative. The V and J genes are TRBV6-6 and TRBJ1-2; the D gene is possibly TRBD1 (5 bases). Sequenced material: PBMCs. The CDR3 loop is CASRSGPGGGGYGYTF. The CDR3 DNA sequence: TGTGCCAGCAGGAGCGGACCCGGGGGGGGTGGCTATGGCTACACCTTC.